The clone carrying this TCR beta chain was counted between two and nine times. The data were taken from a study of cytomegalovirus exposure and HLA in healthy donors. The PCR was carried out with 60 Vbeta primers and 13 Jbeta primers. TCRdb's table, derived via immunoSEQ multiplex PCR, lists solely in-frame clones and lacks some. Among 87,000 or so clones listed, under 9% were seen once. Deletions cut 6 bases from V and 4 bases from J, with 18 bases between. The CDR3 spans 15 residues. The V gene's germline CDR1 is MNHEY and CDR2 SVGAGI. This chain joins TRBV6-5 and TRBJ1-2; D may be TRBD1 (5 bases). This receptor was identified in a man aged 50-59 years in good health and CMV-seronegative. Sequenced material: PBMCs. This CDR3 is CASSPQGPSLYGYTF. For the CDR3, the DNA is TGTGCCAGCAGCCCTCAGGGTCCGAGTCTCTATGGCTACACCTTC.